The rows below give T cell receptor beta chains drawn from one sample of a study of OX40 agonist ivuxolimab in advanced cancers. The data were produced by immunoSEQ multiplex PCR, yet TCRdb's version contains in-frame clones alone and is incomplete. The repertoire includes around 70,000 clones, roughly four fifths of them detected once, and 4.5% to 6% sits in the top ten. Sequences were derived from CD4+ or CD8+ T cells sorted from blood, sampled in a trial of the OX40 agonist ivuxolimab. All receptors come from an adult with an advanced solid tumor such as melanoma, head and neck, liver or kidney cancer. CDR3s include the opening cysteine and the closing phenylalanine or tryptophan. A D gene is named only where the DNA matches it firmly. Size is omitted from some rows. Given values are once, few, many or a class for expanded clones.

V	J	D	size	DNA	CDR3
TRBV7-9	TRBJ1-1	.	few	TGTGCCAGCAGCTGGACATCCTTGAACACTGAAGCTTTCTTT	CASSWTSLNTEAFF
TRBV7-2	TRBJ2-3	.	.	TGTGCCAGCAGCCTAGGGACAGATACGCAGTATTTT	CASSLGTDTQYF
TRBV28	TRBJ2-4	.	.	TGTGCCAGCAGTTTCACAGAAAACATTCAGTACTTC	CASSFTENIQYF
TRBV2	TRBJ1-5	.	.	TGTGCCAGCAGTGAAGAGACCCCAGTGGGTCAGCCCCAGCATTTT	CASSEETPVGQPQHF
TRBV10-3	TRBJ2-7	.	.	TGTGCCATCAGTGAGAACCGGGACATCTCATTAAAGGAGCAGTACTTC	CAISENRDISLKEQYF
TRBV15	TRBJ2-1	TRBD2	.	TGTGCCACCAGCAGAGATCTAGCGGACAATGAGCAGTTCTTC	CATSRDLADNEQFF
TRBV7-9	TRBJ1-5	TRBD1	.	TGTGCCAGCAGCGTCGGGACAGGGGATCAGCCCCAGCATTTT	CASSVGTGDQPQHF
TRBV11-2	TRBJ2-4	.	few	TGTGCCAGCAGCTTAGGTTGGGGTCTTTCCGGTGGTAGAAACATTCAGTACTTC	CASSLGWGLSGGRNIQYF
TRBV28	TRBJ2-7	TRBD1	once	TGTGCCAGCAGTTCGGACAGGGACGAGCAGTACTTC	CASSSDRDEQYF
TRBV19	TRBJ2-7	TRBD1	.	TGTGCCAGTACCGAGAGGGGGGACAGGGGTTCTCACGAGCAGTACTTC	CASTERGDRGSHEQYF